The entry below describes one T cell receptor beta chain. Its antigen remains unknown. These data come from a study of T cell therapy after organ transplantation. As for time point: 20-29 weeks after completion of therapy. Germline V CDR1 and CDR2: KGHSH, LQKENI. This CDR3 is built from 12 residues. V was clipped by 4 bases and J by 7 bases, with 10 bases between them. The repertoire was sequenced with immunoSEQ multiplex PCR; TCRdb's copy has only in-frame clones and lacks some. The sample holds approximately 3,900 clones; 69% are singletons and the top ten take under 40%. The TCR originated in a human patient who had received a solid organ transplant and had CMV disease. The graft donor may have given rise to some T cells. This specimen consisted of CD8+ T cells from blood, obtained after autologous CMV-specific T cell therapy. The rearrangement uses TRBV18 and TRBJ2-5, with D tentatively TRBD2 (5 bases). CDR3 DNA: TGTGCCAGCTCACTCGGGGAAAGGACCCAGTACTTC. Translating it yields CASSLGERTQYF.